The next 12 T cell receptor beta chains were all read from a single sample in a study of blood T cell repertoires in COVID-19. Clones were sequenced by immunoSEQ multiplex PCR, and TCRdb holds only the in-frame ones, with some missing. The table shows 80,000 to 100,000 clones, with nearly 90% occurring only once. Sample: peripheral blood. These TCRs come from a man between 70 and 80 years old with acute or convalescent COVID-19.

The chain combines TRBV7-2 with TRBJ1-1; tentative D call: TRBD1 (5 bases). Trimming removed 5 bases at V and 4 bases at J, with 14 bases between. The CDR3 totals 14 residues. Germline V gene lookup returns CDR1 SGHTA and CDR2 FQGNSA. The CDR3 spells CASSPGRGSTEAFF. The CDR3 DNA reads TGTGCCAGCAGCCCGGGGCGGGGGAGCACTGAAGCTTTCTTT.

This chain joins TRBV5-6 and TRBJ2-3, with a possible D match to TRBD2 (7 bases). V shed 2 bases and J shed 2 bases, with 12 bases lying between them. Germline CDR1 and CDR2: SGHDT and YYEEEE. The CDR3 length is 15 residues. The CDR3 region is CASSLPGGHTDTQYF. The CDR3 DNA sequence: TGTGCCAGCAGCTTACCCGGGGGGCACACAGATACGCAGTATTTT.

The gene calls are TRBV12-5 and TRBJ2-2, with 8 bases aligning to TRBD2. The CDR3 is 15 residues long. Germline V gives CDR1 LGHNT, CDR2 FRNRAP. With 5 bases clipped from V and 7 bases from J, the junction kept 9 bases outside the gene matches. The CDR3 loop reads CASGLGLAGNGELFF. The DNA for the CDR3 is TGTGCTAGTGGTCTCGGACTAGCAGGGAACGGGGAGCTGTTTTTT.

The table lists this clone with a count of one. The DNA of the CDR3 is TGCGCCAGCAGCTTGGAGGGGCTACCTTCATATGGCTACACCTTC. Amino acid sequence: CASSLEGLPSYGYTF. The V and J genes are TRBV5-1 and TRBJ1-2, with D possibly TRBD1 on 5 matching bases. This CDR3 has 15 amino acids. CDR1 SGHRS and CDR2 YFSETQ come from the germline V gene. Between the trimmed V and J ends, which lost 0 bases and 5 bases, there was a span of 14 bases. Using reference TRBV5-1 and TRBJ1-2 for the parts outside the CDR3, the full variable domain is KAGVTQTPRYLIKTRGQQVTLSCSPISGHRSVSWYQQTPGQGLQFLFEYFSETQRNKGNFPGRFSGRQFSNSRSEMNVSTLELGDSALYLCASSLEGLPSYGYTFGSGTRLTVV.

The chain links TRBV11-2 to TRBJ2-2; D is uncertain. Germline V gives CDR1 SGHAT, CDR2 FQNNGV. V dropped 3 bases and J dropped 5 bases, with 16 bases sitting between them. CDR3 size: 16 residues. DNA for the CDR3: TGTGCCAGCAGCTTCGTGGTAGAACCCGGGACCGGGGAGCTGTTTTTT. Translated, it gives CASSFVVEPGTGELFF.

This chain uses TRBV5-1 with TRBJ1-1, with D possibly matching TRBD1 (6 bases). The length of the CDR3 is 15 residues. Germline lookup yields CDR1 SGHRS and CDR2 YFSETQ. V lost 0 bases and J lost 4, with 13 bases in between. CDR3 sequence reads: CASSLAGGSATEAFF. The CDR3 region has the DNA TGCGCCAGCAGCTTGGCTGGGGGCTCGGCCACTGAAGCTTTCTTT.

This chain links TRBV7-9 with TRBJ2-3, with TRBD2 as a possible D gene (5 bases). Trimming cost V 5 bases and J 4 bases, with 16 bases left between them. Germline V CDR1 and CDR2: SEHNR, FQNEAQ (reference sequence). This CDR3 is built from 15 residues. CDR3 bases: TGTGCCAGCAGCCGGGGAATCGACACCTCAGATACGCAGTATTTT. This sequence encodes CASSRGIDTSDTQYF.

CDR3 nucleotides: TGTGCCTGGAGTCCCAGGGGGATCAGCAATCAGCCCCAGCATTTT. It translates to CAWSPRGISNQPQHF. The chain combines TRBV30 with TRBJ1-5; 7 bases are a match to TRBD1. CDR1 and CDR2 from the germline V gene are GTSNPN and SVGIG (reference sequence). The CDR3 spans 15 residues. The junction had 5 bases not matched to a gene; V was cut back by 2 bases and J by 1 base. Supplemented by reference TRBV30 and TRBJ1-5, the full variable domain reads SQTIHQWPATLVQPVGSPLSLECTVEGTSNPNLYWYRQAAGRGLQLLFYSVGIGQISSEVPQNLSASRPQDRQFILSSKKLLLSDSGFYLCAWSPRGISNQPQHFGDGTRLSIL.

J is TRBJ2-7 and V is TRBV11-2, with TRBD2 identical over 10 bases. Per germline, CDR1 SGHAT and CDR2 FQNNGV. Trimming removed 1 base from V and 2 bases from J; junction bases left unmatched: 14. CDR3 size: 19 residues. The CDR3 protein is CASSLVQLAGVPVPYEQYF. CDR3 nucleotide sequence: TGTGCCAGCAGCTTAGTACAGCTAGCGGGGGTCCCAGTCCCCTACGAGCAGTACTTC.

This chain links TRBV24-1 with TRBJ2-2, with TRBD2 matching 14 bases. V shed 9 bases, J shed 5 bases, and the junction held 7 bases outside the gene matches. The CDR3 length is 16 residues. CDR1 and CDR2 (germline): KGHDR, SFDVKD. The CDR3 DNA reads as TGTGCCACCGGGACTAGCGGGGGCCCGAGGACCGGGGAGCTGTTTTTT. This sequence encodes CATGTSGGPRTGELFF.

The genes are TRBV13 and TRBJ2-7; 13 nucleotides align to TRBD2. The CDR3 has 16 amino acids. Per the germline V gene, CDR1 is PRHDT and CDR2 is FYEKMQ (reference sequence). Trimming removed 5 bases from V and 0 bases from J; junction bases left unmatched: 4. The DNA of the CDR3 is TGTGCCAGCAGCATGGGACTAGCGGGGTTCTCCTACGAGCAGTACGTC. Amino acids: CASSMGLAGFSYEQYV.

The chain employs TRBV27 and TRBJ2-3, with a possible D match to TRBD1 (6 bases). The CDR3 loop spans 14 amino acids. The V end lost 5 bases, the J end lost 2 bases, and 11 bases lay between the germline ends. Germline V gives CDR1 MNHEY, CDR2 SMNVEV (reference sequence). The CDR3, as DNA: TGTGCCAGCAGTCCAGACAGGCTCACAGATACGCAGTATTTT. Its translation is CASSPDRLTDTQYF.